These 16 T cell receptor beta chains originate from one sample sequenced in a study of T cell responses to AZD1222 COVID-19 vaccine. Generated by immunoSEQ multiplex PCR, the TCRdb table keeps only in-frame clones and is missing some. The sample contains about 96,000 clones, roughly nine tenths of which appear only once. The input for sequencing was peripheral blood, taken on day 0 of AZD1222 vaccination. These TCRs come from an adult in good health.

The table lists this clone with a few counts. The chain employs TRBV4-2 and TRBJ1-4; a possible D gene is TRBD1 (5 bases). CDR1 and CDR2 from the germline V gene are LGHNA and YNFKEQ. This CDR3 has 16 amino acids. V dropped 0 bases and J dropped 3 bases, with 11 bases sitting between them. CDR3 protein: CASSQDSRGSNEKLFF. The CDR3 nucleotides are TGTGCCAGCAGCCAAGATAGTCGGGGCTCTAATGAAAAACTGTTTTTT.

The rearrangement links TRBV7-2 to TRBJ1-2, with 8 bases identical to TRBD1. The CDR3 contains 17 residues. Germline CDR1 and CDR2: SGHTA and FQGNSA. V trimming: 1 base; J trimming: 1 base; junction bases outside the gene matches: 8. The CDR3 loop is CASSLVGTGAVNYGYTF. The CDR3 bases are TGTGCCAGCAGCTTAGTGGGGACAGGCGCCGTTAACTATGGCTACACCTTC.

This clone was seen a single time. The chain combines TRBV28 with TRBJ2-3; 10 positions agree with TRBD2. Germline V gene sequence: CDR1 MDHEN, CDR2 SYDVKM. V trimming: 11 bases; J trimming: 1 base; junction bases outside the gene matches: 3. The CDR3 covers 13 residues. The CDR3 DNA reads as TGTGCCTACGGACTAGCGGGCACAGATACGCAGTATTTT. This encodes CAYGLAGTDTQYF.

The V call is TRBV6-5, the J call TRBJ1-1; 7 positions match TRBD1. The CDR3 is made up of 14 amino acids. CDR1 and CDR2 (germline): MNHEY, SVGAGI. Trimming at V came to 0 bases and at J to 8 bases, leaving 6 bases not matched to a gene. CDR3 nucleotide sequence: TGTGCCAGCAGTTACTCGACAGGGTCCTGGGAAGCTTTCTTT. Its protein is CASSYSTGSWEAFF.

The chain is built from TRBV4-2 and TRBJ1-1; 9 bases fit TRBD1. Trimming removed 4 bases from V and 5 bases from J; junction bases left unmatched: 5. Germline V gives CDR1 LGHNA, CDR2 YNFKEQ. The CDR3 has 14 residues. The CDR3 sequence is CASSLWTGETEAFF. The CDR3 DNA is TGTGCCAGCAGCCTTTGGACAGGGGAGACTGAAGCTTTCTTT.

The chain recombines TRBV5-5 with TRBJ2-5, with D maybe TRBD1 (6 bases). The V gene's germline CDR1 is SGHKS and CDR2 YYEKEE (reference sequence). Trimming removed 4 bases from V and 2 bases from J, with 12 bases in between. The CDR3 covers 14 residues. The CDR3 loop reads CASSRWTEQETQYF. The CDR3 DNA reads TGTGCCAGCAGCCGTTGGACAGAGCAAGAGACCCAGTACTTC.

The chain joins TRBV27 to TRBJ2-2; 13 bases line up with TRBD2. The junction had 11 bases not matched to a gene; V was cut back by 6 bases and J by 4 bases. Germline V CDR1 and CDR2: MNHEY, SMNVEV (reference sequence). CDR3 length: 18 residues. Here the CDR3 reads CASSLRSGLAGPTGELFF. The CDR3 DNA reads as TGTGCCAGCAGCTTAAGATCGGGACTAGCGGGACCCACCGGGGAGCTGTTTTTT.

The genes are TRBV5-4 and TRBJ2-7, with D possibly being TRBD2 (5 bases). The CDR3 consists of 14 residues. Looked up from germline, CDR1 is SGHNT and CDR2 is YYREEE (reference sequence). Trimming took off 0 bases at V and 5 bases at J, with 12 bases between the two ends. This CDR3 is CASSLAGLRDEQYF. The CDR3 bases are TGTGCCAGCAGCTTGGCGGGCCTGAGGGACGAGCAGTACTTC.

J is TRBJ1-5 and V is TRBV7-9; D unclear. Germline V gene lookup returns CDR1 SEHNR and CDR2 FQNEAQ (reference sequence). Trimming pared 5 bases from V and 7 bases from J, leaving 9 bases between. The CDR3 is 12 amino acids. The CDR3 nucleotides read TGTGCCAGCAGCCCCGAGAACCAGCCCCAGCATTTT. Translation: CASSPENQPQHF. Using reference TRBV7-9 and TRBJ1-5 for the parts outside the CDR3, the full variable domain is DTGVSQNPRHKITKRGQNVTFRCDPISEHNRLYWYRQTLGQGPEFLTYFQNEAQLEKSRLLSDRFSAERPKGSFSTLEIQRTEQGDSAMYLCASSPENQPQHFGDGTRLSIL.

This chain connects TRBV5-6 to TRBJ2-1; the match to TRBD2 covers 9 bases. The V and J ends lost 7 bases and 2 bases, in that order; junction bases with no gene match: 7. There are 15 residues in the CDR3. Germline-derived CDR1 and CDR2 are SGHDT and YYEEEE. CDR3 protein: CASAGGHAAYNEQFF. The CDR3 region has the DNA TGTGCCAGCGCGGGAGGGCACGCCGCCTACAATGAGCAGTTCTTC.

In its sample, this clone was seen once. The chain carries TRBV3-1 (or the pseudogene TRBV3-2) and TRBJ2-2; 8 bases map to TRBD1. The CDR3 spans 18 residues. Losses at the gene ends were 3 bases for V and 1 base for J; bases not matched to a gene: 10. The germline CDR1 and CDR2 sequences are LGHDT and YNNKEL (reference sequence). The chain's CDR3 is CASSQGQGAPGNTGELFF. CDR3 nucleotide sequence: TGTGCCAGCAGCCAGGGGCAGGGGGCGCCGGGGAACACCGGGGAGCTGTTTTTT.

The CDR3 loop reads CASSAGTSGTYNEQFF. In DNA, the CDR3 is TGTGCCAGCAGCGCCGGGACTAGCGGGACCTACAATGAGCAGTTCTTC. This chain connects TRBV27 to TRBJ2-1; 13 bases are a match to TRBD2. CDR3 length equals 16 residues. The V and J ends lost 6 bases and 2 bases, in that order; junction bases with no gene match: 4. CDR1 is MNHEY and CDR2 is SMNVEV in the germline V gene (reference sequence).

This rearrangement joins TRBV6-6 to TRBJ2-7; weak D call: TRBD1 (6 bases). Between the trimmed V and J ends, which lost 6 bases and 3 bases, there was a span of 9 bases. The CDR3 covers 12 residues. Germline assignment: CDR1 MNHNY and CDR2 SVGAGI (reference sequence). This CDR3 is CASRQGIYEQYF. DNA of the CDR3: TGTGCCAGCAGACAGGGAATCTACGAGCAGTACTTC.

This chain connects TRBV6-1 to TRBJ2-3, with TRBD1 identical over 10 bases. V trimming: 3 bases; J trimming: 5 bases; junction bases outside the gene matches: 5. The CDR3 has 15 amino acids. CDR1 is MNHNS, CDR2 SASEGT, per germline. The CDR3: CASSEGTGVRDTQYF. In DNA form, the CDR3 reads TGTGCCAGCAGTGAGGGGACAGGGGTGAGAGATACGCAGTATTTT.

The sample holds a few counts of this clone. This chain connects TRBV7-2 to TRBJ1-6; D is unclear. The CDR3 has 17 amino acids. The ends were cut back, 0 bases at V and 0 bases at J, with 9 bases in the middle. Germline CDR1 reads SGHTA; CDR2 reads FQGNSA. The DNA for the CDR3 is TGTGCCAGCAGCTTAGCTCCTCCCAGCTCCTATAATTCACCCCTCCACTTT. Amino acid sequence: CASSLAPPSSYNSPLHF.

J is TRBJ2-7 and V is TRBV6-2 or TRBV6-3, with TRBD2 as a possible D gene (5 bases). The CDR3 is 14 amino acids. CDR1 is MNHEY, CDR2 SVGEGT, per germline. V was trimmed by 2 bases and J by 5 bases, leaving 13 bases between them. CDR3 region: CASSYQRELNEQYF. The CDR3 nucleotides are TGTGCCAGCAGTTACCAACGGGAATTGAACGAGCAGTACTTC.